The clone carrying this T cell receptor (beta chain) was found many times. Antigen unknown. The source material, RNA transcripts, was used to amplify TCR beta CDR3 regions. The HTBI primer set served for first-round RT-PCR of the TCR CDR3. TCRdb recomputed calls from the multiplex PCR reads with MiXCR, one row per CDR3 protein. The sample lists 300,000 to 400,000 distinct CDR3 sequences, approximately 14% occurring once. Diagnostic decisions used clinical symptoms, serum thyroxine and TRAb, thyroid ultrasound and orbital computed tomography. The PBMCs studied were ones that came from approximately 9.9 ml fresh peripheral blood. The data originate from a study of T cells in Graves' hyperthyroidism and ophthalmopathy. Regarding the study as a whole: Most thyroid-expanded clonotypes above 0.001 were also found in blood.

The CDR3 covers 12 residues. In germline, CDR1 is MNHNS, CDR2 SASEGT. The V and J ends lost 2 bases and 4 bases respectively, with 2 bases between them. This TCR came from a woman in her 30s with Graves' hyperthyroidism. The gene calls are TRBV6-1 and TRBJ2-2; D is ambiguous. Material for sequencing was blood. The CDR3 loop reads CASSELTGELFF. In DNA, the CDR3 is TGTGCCAGCAGTGAACTCACCGGGGAGCTGTTTTTT.